One and the same sample provided the 3 T cell receptor beta chains below, sequenced in a study of blood T cell repertoires in COVID-19 (dated by TCRdb to about 2020). Libraries were prepared through the immunoSEQ multiplex PCR assay. In its TCRdb copy, this immuneACCESS table keeps in-frame sequences only and misses some clones. Where compared with another copy, unresolved V genes explain less than half of these, and the others have no known cause. Here the sample has 200,000 to 250,000 clones; about 79% occur a single time. Of the sample, 3% to 3.5% is held by the ten largest clones. Source material: PBMCs or T cells enriched from blood (not recorded which). These receptors were collected from a woman aged 60-70 years who had recovered from COVID-19.

The V call is TRBV19, the J call TRBJ2-7; 11 bases fit TRBD2. The CDR3 runs to 17 residues. In germline, CDR1 is LNHDA, CDR2 SQIVND (reference sequence). The V gene end was trimmed by 4 bases and the J gene end by 2 bases; junction bases not matched to a gene: 10. The CDR3 DNA sequence: TGTGCCAGTAGTAGGTCCAAGACTAGCGGGACTCCCTACGAGCAGTACTTC. This gives the protein CASSRSKTSGTPYEQYF.

V usage is TRBV2 and J usage is TRBJ1-1, with a weak D call TRBD1 (5 bases). The CDR3 loop spans 14 amino acids. In germline, CDR1 is SNHLY, CDR2 FYNNEI. The V end was cut by 8 bases, the J end by 5 bases, with 18 bases between. The CDR3 reads CASCRDFRGTEAFF. DNA for the CDR3: TGTGCCAGCTGCCGAGACTTTCGGGGGACTGAAGCTTTCTTT.

The CDR3, as DNA: TGTGCCAGCAGTTTGGGACAGGGATACTATGGCTACACCTTC. Its translation: CASSLGQGYYGYTF. The V call is TRBV27, the J call TRBJ1-2; 9 positions agree with TRBD1. Trimming removed 3 bases from V and 3 bases from J; junction bases left unmatched: 2. CDR1 MNHEY and CDR2 SMNVEV come from the germline V gene (reference sequence). The CDR3 spans 14 residues.